This T cell receptor (beta chain) derives from a study of T cells after yellow fever vaccination. Study observations and caveats: After the booster, nearly 98% of CD4 and more than 85% of CD8 primary-response clones were re-detected.

Comment on this clonotype: Its antigen is still unknown. Likely a read error: the CDR3 ends without its conserved phenylalanine or tryptophan.

TCRdb used MiXCR to reprocess the 5' RACE reads, holding one entry per CDR3 protein. The profile shows around 360,000 distinct CDR3 sequences, 11% of them singletons. Sequencing was performed on PBMCs, taken on the day of the first yellow fever vaccination. The receptor comes from a young man who received the YFV17D yellow fever vaccine.

The CDR3 protein is CATSRPLERGTDTQYL. CDR3 sequence (DNA): TGTGCCACCAGCAGGCCCCTCGAGCGGGGCACAGATACGCAGTATCTT. This rearrangement joins TRBV15 to TRBJ2-3; TRBD2 might be the D (6 bases). CDR3 length equals 16 residues. V was clipped by 3 bases and J by 1 base, with 14 bases between them. Germline V gene data show CDR1 as LNHNV and CDR2 as YYDKDF (reference sequence).